Following are 8 T cell receptor beta chains from one sample sequenced in a study of cytomegalovirus exposure and HLA in healthy donors (dated by TCRdb to 2016 to 2017). Libraries came from the immunoSEQ multiplex PCR assay. For the multiplex PCR, a mixture combining 60 forward primers for TCR Vbeta segments and 13 reverse primers for TCR Jbeta segments was used. The immuneACCESS repertoire file appears here via TCRdb, limited to in-frame rearrangements. These files lack a portion of the clones; in checked studies, under half of the deficit traces to unresolved V genes, and the cause of the others is not known. Here the sample has around 150,000 clones; roughly 80% occur a single time. The ten top clones hold 6.3% of the sample. Sequenced input: PBMCs. These receptors came from a male donor in good health and CMV-seropositive.

This chain connects TRBV12-5 to TRBJ1-5; D call uncertain. Between the trimmed V and J ends, which lost 7 bases and 2 bases, there was a span of 12 bases. Germline CDR1 is LGHNT and CDR2 is FRNRAP. The CDR3 runs 14 residues. This CDR3 is CASASVVGNQPQHF. CDR3 nucleotide sequence: TGTGCTAGTGCCTCGGTAGTCGGCAATCAGCCCCAGCATTTT.

This chain links TRBV21-1 with TRBJ2-3; no DNA check was done on the table's D call, TRBD2. TRBV21-1 is a recognized pseudogene. The CDR3 is 13 amino acids. This CDR3 reads CASSEPRTDTQYF. The CDR3 DNA follows: TGTGCCAGCAGCGAGCCGCGTACAGATACGCAGTATTTT.

This chain joins TRBV30 and TRBJ1-3; TRBD1 aligns across 9 bases. CDR3 length: 14 residues. V lost 3 bases, J lost 4 bases, and 4 bases stayed unmatched. Germline CDR1 and CDR2: GTSNPN and SVGIG (reference sequence). The CDR3 sequence: CAWRKTGGGNTIYF. CDR3 nucleotide sequence: TGTGCCTGGAGGAAGACAGGGGGGGGAAACACCATATATTTT.

This chain connects TRBV9 to TRBJ2-4; the D gene is possibly TRBD2 (6 bases). CDR1 and CDR2 from the germline V gene are SGDLS and YYNGEE. This CDR3 is 13 amino acids long. Trimming took 3 bases from V and 5 from J, leaving 9 bases between them. CDR3 loop: CASSAPSENIQYF. The DNA of the CDR3 is TGTGCCAGCAGCGCCCCTAGCGAAAACATTCAGTACTTC. The complete variable domain, with remaining parts taken from reference TRBV9 and TRBJ2-4, reads DSGVTQTPKHLITATGQRVTLRCSPRSGDLSVYWYQQSLDQGLQFLIQYYNGEERAKGNILERFSAQQFPDLHSELNLSSLELGDSALYFCASSAPSENIQYFGAGTRLSVL.

The chain uses TRBV11-2 and TRBJ2-3; 10 nucleotides match TRBD2. The CDR3 has 19 amino acids. The V and J ends lost 2 bases and 0 bases, in that order; junction bases with no gene match: 11. The germline gives CDR1 SGHAT, CDR2 FQNNGV. CDR3: CASSLPRTSGVPSTDTQYF. The CDR3 DNA follows: TGTGCCAGCAGCTTACCTAGGACTAGCGGAGTACCTAGCACAGATACGCAGTATTTT.

The chain carries TRBV6-6 and TRBJ1-4; D might be TRBD1 (5 bases). Per the germline V gene, CDR1 is MNHNY and CDR2 is SVGAGI (reference sequence). CDR3 size: 16 residues. V gave up 2 bases and J gave up 8 bases, with 18 bases separating them. The CDR3 region has the DNA TGTGCCAGCAGTTACGCCGCCGGCAGGGTGGACGAAAAACTGTTTTTT. Translation gives CASSYAAGRVDEKLFF.

The rearrangement links TRBV5-5 to TRBJ2-5; 9 nucleotides line up with TRBD1. The J call may be incorrect, as the DNA end agrees better with TRBJ2-7. Germline assignment: CDR1 SGHKS and CDR2 YYEKEE (reference sequence). The CDR3 runs to 15 residues. In DNA, the CDR3 is TGTGCCAGCAGCGTATTGACAGGGGGCTCCTACGAGCAGTACTTC. This sequence encodes CASSVLTGGSYEQYF.

The chain carries TRBV6-5 and TRBJ1-5; 9 nucleotides align to TRBD1. V was pared by 5 bases and J by 6 bases, with 5 bases of the junction left unmatched. This CDR3 is 14 amino acids long. The germline V gene has CDR1 MNHEY and CDR2 SVGAGI. The CDR3: CASSRTGGGQPQHF. CDR3 sequence (DNA): TGTGCCAGCAGTCGCACAGGGGGCGGTCAGCCCCAGCATTTT.